This T cell receptor (beta chain) was sequenced during a study of T cell responses to AZD1222 COVID-19 vaccine. The study's findings and limits: Once two AZD1222 doses were given, Spike-specific TCR breadth and depth went up. White British people made up most donors, females outnumbered males, and clonal diversity was possibly underestimated.

Generated by immunoSEQ multiplex PCR, the TCRdb table keeps only in-frame clones and is missing some. The data contain roughly 110,000 clones, about 83% of them singletons. Comments on this clone: Antigen unknown.

Per germline, CDR1 PRHDT and CDR2 FYEKMQ (reference sequence). The CDR3 consists of 16 residues. The ends lost 5 bases at V and 8 bases at J; junction bases unmatched: 10. This sequence was found in an adult in good health. The V call is TRBV13, the J call TRBJ2-3, with TRBD2 matching 13 bases. The source was peripheral blood, collected on day 0 of AZD1222 vaccination. CDR3 nucleotides: TGTGCCAGCAGCCTGGGGACTAGCGGGAAGGAAGGTACGCAGTATTTT. As protein: CASSLGTSGKEGTQYF.